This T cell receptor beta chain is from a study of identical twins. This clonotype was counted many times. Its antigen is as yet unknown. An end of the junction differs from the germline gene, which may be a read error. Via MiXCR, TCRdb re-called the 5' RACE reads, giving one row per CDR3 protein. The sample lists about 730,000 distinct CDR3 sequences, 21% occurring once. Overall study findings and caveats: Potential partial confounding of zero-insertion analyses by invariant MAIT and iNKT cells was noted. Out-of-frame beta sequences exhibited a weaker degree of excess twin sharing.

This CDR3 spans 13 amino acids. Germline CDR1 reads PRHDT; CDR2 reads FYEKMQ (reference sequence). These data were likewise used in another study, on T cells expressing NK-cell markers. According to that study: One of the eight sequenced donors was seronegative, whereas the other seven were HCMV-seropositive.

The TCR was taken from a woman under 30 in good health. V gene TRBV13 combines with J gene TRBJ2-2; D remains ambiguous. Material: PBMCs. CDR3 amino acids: CASSLGRAGELFF. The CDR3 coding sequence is TGTGCCAGCAGCCTAGGCCGGGCCGGGGAGCTGTTTTTT.